This TCR beta chain was captured in a study of regulatory T cells in long-lasting Graves disease. Study in general: New Graves' disease cases had less than 3 months of antithyroid drugs.

This clonotype was found many times. Arm-PCR of CDR3 regions with iRepertoire HTBI primers generated TCR beta libraries. Each CDR3 protein is one row after TCRdb ran MiXCR on the multiplex PCR reads. The sample includes hundreds of thousands of distinct CDR3 sequences, 15% to 20% of them seen just once. This CDR3 spans 17 amino acids. The V end was cut by 5 bases, the J end by 3 bases, with 19 bases between. CDR1 is MNHNS, CDR2 SASEGT, per germline. Regarding time point: newly diagnosed GD, antithyroid drugs for less than 3 months. From PBMCs, RNA was extracted and then used to make the TCR library. These data are also associated with another study on T cells in Graves' hyperthyroidism and ophthalmopathy. That investigation notes: No progression to ophthalmopathy during 18 months of follow-up defined stable disease. The HTBI primer set drove a first-round RT-PCR of the TCR CDR3. The model identified upcoming ophthalmopathy a median 6.5 months ahead of onset.

The specimen was peripheral blood mononuclear cells (PBMCs), collected at new diagnosis, from a patient treated with antithyroid drugs. The gene calls are TRBV6-1 and TRBJ2-2; tentative D call: TRBD2 (5 bases). This clonotype originated in a woman in her thirties with Graves disease. The CDR3 DNA is TGTGCCAGCAGTCCTCCCGGTGGAGGTGGACACACCGGGGAGCTGTTTTTT. Translated, it gives CASSPPGGGGHTGELFF.